This T cell receptor beta chain is from a study of blood T cells in healthy people across ages. On the study more broadly: Template switching picked up about one barcoded beta molecule for each two T cells. General study findings and limits: Older age coincided with a roughly linear decline in TCR beta diversity per million T cells.

Peripheral blood samples of around 9.5 milliliters were drawn from each donor. The germline V gene has CDR1 SQVTM and CDR2 ANQGSEA. The CDR3 is made up of 16 amino acids. Trimming took off 4 bases at V and 2 bases at J, with 15 bases between the two ends. Combining a sample-barcoded 5' primer with a J-beta primer mix, a second PCR ran for about 7 to 11 cycles. Individual samples furnished no less than 2.5 million CDR3-containing paired-end reads apiece. TCRdb called the 5' RACE reads again in MiXCR, with one record for every CDR3 protein. The sample lists 780,000 or so distinct CDR3 sequences, 45% to 70% occurring once. This clonotype was counted a few times. Antigen: not known.

The chain combines TRBV29-1 with TRBJ2-6; D is ambiguous. The material sequenced was blood. This sequence was found in a man between 40 and 49 years old in good health. Here the CDR3 reads CSVVRQRCAGANVLTF. The CDR3 DNA reads as TGCAGCGTTGTTAGGCAGAGATGCGCTGGGGCCAACGTCCTGACTTTC.